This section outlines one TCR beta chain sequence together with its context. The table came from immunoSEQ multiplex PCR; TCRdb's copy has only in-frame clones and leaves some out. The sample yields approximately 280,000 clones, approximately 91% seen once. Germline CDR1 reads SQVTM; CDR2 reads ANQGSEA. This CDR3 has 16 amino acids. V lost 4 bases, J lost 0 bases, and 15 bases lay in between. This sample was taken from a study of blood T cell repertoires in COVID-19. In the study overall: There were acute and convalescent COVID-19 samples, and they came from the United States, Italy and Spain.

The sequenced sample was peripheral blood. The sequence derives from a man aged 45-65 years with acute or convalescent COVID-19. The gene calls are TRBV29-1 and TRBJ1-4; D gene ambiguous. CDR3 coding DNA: TGCAGCGTTGGGTTCAGCGCGATTGCAACTAATGAAAAACTGTTTTTT. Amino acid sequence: CSVGFSAIATNEKLFF.